Listed below are T cell receptor beta chains from one sample, sequenced in a study of T cell changes during pregnancy in multiple sclerosis. Using immunoSEQ multiplex PCR, the repertoire was profiled, and TCRdb retains in-frame clones only, with some absent. The sample records some 21,000 clones, approximately 90% being singletons. The material was CD8+ T cells from peripheral blood mononuclear cells, obtained in the second trimester of pregnancy. All receptors come from a female donor in good health, enrolled as a control in a pregnancy study. The CDR3 runs from the conserved cysteine through the conserved F or W. D genes are given only for firm matches. Clone size is given for some rows only: seen once, a few or many times, or a class if the clone is expanded.

d_call: TRBD1; v_call: TRBV19; j_call: TRBJ2-6; clone_size: -; cdr3_aa: CASNPGQEPSGANVLTF; cdr3_nt: TGTGCCAGTAACCCGGGACAGGAACCCTCTGGGGCCAACGTCCTGACTTTC
d_call: -; v_call: TRBV13; j_call: TRBJ2-5; clone_size: -; cdr3_aa: CASSSGGEETQYF; cdr3_nt: TGTGCCAGCAGCAGCGGAGGGGAAGAGACCCAGTACTTC
d_call: -; v_call: TRBV28; j_call: TRBJ2-7; clone_size: -; cdr3_aa: CASSGSPSPYEQYF; cdr3_nt: TGTGCCAGCAGTGGTAGTCCTAGCCCCTACGAGCAGTACTTC
d_call: TRBD1; v_call: TRBV4-3; j_call: TRBJ1-2; clone_size: -; cdr3_aa: CASSQDPRDREFYGYTF; cdr3_nt: TGCGCCAGCAGCCAAGATCCCCGGGACAGGGAGTTCTATGGCTACACCTTC
d_call: -; v_call: TRBV11-2; j_call: TRBJ2-7; clone_size: -; cdr3_aa: CASSFGPRVGAYEQYF; cdr3_nt: TGTGCCAGCAGCTTTGGGCCCAGGGTAGGGGCCTACGAGCAGTACTTC
d_call: -; v_call: TRBV9; j_call: TRBJ2-1; clone_size: -; cdr3_aa: CASSAMANEQFF; cdr3_nt: TGTGCCAGCAGCGCGATGGCCAATGAGCAGTTCTTC
d_call: -; v_call: TRBV28; j_call: TRBJ1-4; clone_size: -; cdr3_aa: CASSLGRVREKLFF; cdr3_nt: TGTGCCAGCAGTTTGGGGAGGGTGCGTGAAAAACTGTTTTTT
d_call: -; v_call: TRBV9; j_call: TRBJ2-3; clone_size: -; cdr3_aa: CASSVEGGNTDTQYF; cdr3_nt: TGTGCCAGCAGCGTAGAGGGCGGGAACACAGATACGCAGTATTTT
d_call: TRBD1; v_call: TRBV7-2; j_call: TRBJ1-1; clone_size: -; cdr3_aa: CASSPRQGRAEAFF; cdr3_nt: TGTGCCAGCAGCCCAAGACAGGGCCGGGCTGAAGCTTTCTTT
d_call: -; v_call: TRBV4-1; j_call: TRBJ2-7; clone_size: large; cdr3_aa: CASSPGMGGDYEQYF; cdr3_nt: TGCGCCAGCAGCCCCGGGATGGGCGGGGACTACGAGCAGTACTTC
d_call: TRBD1; v_call: TRBV4-3; j_call: TRBJ2-2; clone_size: -; cdr3_aa: CASSQDVTGDGNGELFF; cdr3_nt: TGCGCCAGCAGCCAAGATGTGACAGGGGATGGGAACGGGGAGCTGTTTTTT
d_call: -; v_call: TRBV19; j_call: TRBJ2-3; clone_size: -; cdr3_aa: CASSMMARTDTQYF; cdr3_nt: TGTGCCAGTAGTATGATGGCCCGCACAGATACGCAGTATTTT
d_call: -; v_call: TRBV2; j_call: TRBJ2-7; clone_size: -; cdr3_aa: CASRGTLNYEQYF; cdr3_nt: TGTGCCAGCAGGGGGACTCTTAACTACGAGCAGTACTTC
d_call: -; v_call: TRBV4-2; j_call: TRBJ1-3; clone_size: medium-sized; cdr3_aa: CASSLSREITGNTIYF; cdr3_nt: TGTGCCAGCAGCCTTTCCCGGGAGATCACCGGAAACACCATATATTTT
d_call: -; v_call: TRBV29-1; j_call: TRBJ2-1; clone_size: -; cdr3_aa: CSVDSQVYNEQFF; cdr3_nt: TGCAGCGTTGATTCGCAGGTGTACAATGAGCAGTTCTTC
d_call: -; v_call: TRBV4-2; j_call: TRBJ1-1; clone_size: once; cdr3_aa: CASSQVEGTGNTEAFF; cdr3_nt: TGTGCCAGCAGCCAAGTGGAGGGAACAGGGAACACTGAAGCTTTCTTT
d_call: -; v_call: TRBV7-2; j_call: TRBJ2-1; clone_size: -; cdr3_aa: CASSLRSGTGDQFF; cdr3_nt: TGTGCCAGCAGCTTACGGTCGGGGACTGGAGATCAGTTCTTC
d_call: -; v_call: TRBV27; j_call: TRBJ1-6; clone_size: -; cdr3_aa: CASTEAGRNSPLHF; cdr3_nt: TGTGCCAGCACAGAGGCAGGGCGGAATTCACCCCTCCACTTT
d_call: -; v_call: TRBV19; j_call: TRBJ1-1; clone_size: -; cdr3_aa: CASSIVGEAFF; cdr3_nt: TGTGCCAGTAGTATAGTCGGTGAAGCTTTCTTT
d_call: -; v_call: TRBV19; j_call: TRBJ1-2; clone_size: few; cdr3_aa: CASSIALSYGYTF; cdr3_nt: TGTGCCAGTAGTATAGCCCTTTCTTATGGCTACACCTTC
d_call: TRBD2; v_call: TRBV30; j_call: TRBJ2-7; clone_size: medium-sized; cdr3_aa: CAWSHGRGLAGSYEQYF; cdr3_nt: TGTGCCTGGAGTCACGGGCGGGGACTAGCGGGTTCCTACGAGCAGTACTTC
d_call: TRBD2; v_call: TRBV30; j_call: TRBJ2-7; clone_size: -; cdr3_aa: CAWETSGLSYEQYF; cdr3_nt: TGTGCCTGGGAGACTAGCGGGCTGTCCTACGAGCAGTACTTC
d_call: TRBD2; v_call: TRBV7-2; j_call: TRBJ2-1; clone_size: -; cdr3_aa: CASSQGGTSGTKASEQFF; cdr3_nt: TGTGCCAGCAGCCAGGGGGGTACTAGCGGGACCAAAGCCAGTGAGCAGTTCTTC